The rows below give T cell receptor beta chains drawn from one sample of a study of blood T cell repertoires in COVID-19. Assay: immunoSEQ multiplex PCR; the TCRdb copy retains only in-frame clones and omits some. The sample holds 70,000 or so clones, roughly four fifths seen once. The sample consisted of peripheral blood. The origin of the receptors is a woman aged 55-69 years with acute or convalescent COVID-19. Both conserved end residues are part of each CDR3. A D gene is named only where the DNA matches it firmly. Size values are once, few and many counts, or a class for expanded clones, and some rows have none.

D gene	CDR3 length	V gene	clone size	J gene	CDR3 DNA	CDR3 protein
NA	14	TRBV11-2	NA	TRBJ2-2	TGTGCCAGCAGCTTATTAACGAACACCGGGGAGCTGTTTTTT	CASSLLTNTGELFF
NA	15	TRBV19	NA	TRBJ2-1	TGTGCCAGTATCCCCGACAGGAGCTCCTACAATGAGCAGTTCTTC	CASIPDRSSYNEQFF
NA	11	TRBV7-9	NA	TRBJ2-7	TGTGCCAGCAGCTTAACGGACGAGCAGTACTTC	CASSLTDEQYF
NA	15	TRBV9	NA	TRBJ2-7	TGTGCCAGCAGCGTAGGGCCCGCTGAAACCTACGAGCAGTACTTC	CASSVGPAETYEQYF
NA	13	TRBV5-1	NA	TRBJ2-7	TGCGCCAGCACCGGGACATCCGCCTACGAGCAGTACTTC	CASTGTSAYEQYF
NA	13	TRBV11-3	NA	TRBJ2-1	TGTGCCAGCAGCTTAGTTGGGGGGATGGAGCAGTTCTTC	CASSLVGGMEQFF
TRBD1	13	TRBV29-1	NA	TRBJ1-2	TGCAGCACATCCCCAGGGGGCAACTATGGCTACACCTTC	CSTSPGGNYGYTF
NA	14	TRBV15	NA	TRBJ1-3	TGTGCCACCACCCCCGGGGGGTCGGGAAACACCATATATTTT	CATTPGGSGNTIYF
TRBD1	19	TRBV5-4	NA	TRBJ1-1	TGTGCCAGCAGCCCGGACGGGACAGGCGCTCCCCACATGAACACTGAAGCTTTCTTT	CASSPDGTGAPHMNTEAFF
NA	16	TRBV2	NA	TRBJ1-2	TGTGCCAGCAGTGGGTTTGAGGGTAAGGTGTCGCATGGCTACACCTTC	CASSGFEGKVSHGYTF
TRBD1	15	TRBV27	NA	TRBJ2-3	TGTGCCAGCGGCAACAGGGGCGTGGGTCCAGATACGCAGTATTTT	CASGNRGVGPDTQYF
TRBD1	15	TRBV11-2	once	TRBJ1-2	TGTGCCAGCAGCCCCCGGGACAGGGATTACGATGGCTACACCTTC	CASSPRDRDYDGYTF
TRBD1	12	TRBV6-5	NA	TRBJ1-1	TGTGCCGCGGGACAGGAGCCCACTGAAGCTTTCTTT	CAAGQEPTEAFF
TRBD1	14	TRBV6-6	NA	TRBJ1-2	TGTGCCAGCAGTTACGGACAGGGAAACTATGGCTACACCTTC	CASSYGQGNYGYTF
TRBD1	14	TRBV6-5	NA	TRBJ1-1	TGTGCCAGCAGCCCCGACAGGGCCGACACTGAAGCTTTCTTT	CASSPDRADTEAFF
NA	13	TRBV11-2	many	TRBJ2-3	TGTGCCAGCCTGCTGTCGGGGTCAGATACGCAGTATTTT	CASLLSGSDTQYF
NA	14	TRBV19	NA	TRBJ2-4	TGTGCCAGTAGTATAAAAGGGAGGGGGAGCATTCAGTACTTC	CASSIKGRGSIQYF
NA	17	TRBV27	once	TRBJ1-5	TGTGCCAGCAGGACATTAGGACTGCCCCTGGGAGATCAGCCCCAGCATTTT	CASRTLGLPLGDQPQHF
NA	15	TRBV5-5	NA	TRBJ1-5	TGTGCCAGCAGCCCTGAGGCACAGGGTCTTCAGCCCCAGCATTTT	CASSPEAQGLQPQHF
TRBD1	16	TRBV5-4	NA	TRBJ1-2	TGTGCCAGCAGCTTGGGGCTGACAGGGGCTAACTATGGCTACACCTTC	CASSLGLTGANYGYTF
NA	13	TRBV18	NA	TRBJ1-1	TGTGCCAGCTCGTACAGGGTGGACACTGAAGCTTTCTTT	CASSYRVDTEAFF
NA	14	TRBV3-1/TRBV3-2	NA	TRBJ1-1	TGTGCCAGCAGCCAAGAAGGGCGCGGGAATTGGGCTTTCTTT	CASSQEGRGNWAFF
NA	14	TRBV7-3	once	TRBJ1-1	TGTGCCAGCAGCTTTGACAGCATGAACACTGAAGCTTTCTTT	CASSFDSMNTEAFF